This TCR beta chain is from a study of cytomegalovirus exposure and HLA in healthy donors. The CDR3 spans 16 residues. Per the germline V gene, CDR1 is SQVTM and CDR2 is ANQGSEA. The V gene end was trimmed by 1 base and the J gene end by 2 bases; junction bases not matched to a gene: 5. Use of 60 Vbeta and 13 Jbeta primers characterized the PCR. The method was immunoSEQ multiplex PCR; TCRdb's version includes in-frame clones alone and lacks a portion of them. The sample has some 100,000 clones; approximately 71% are singletons. The specimen sequenced was PBMCs. The chain employs TRBV29-1 and TRBJ2-6, with 7 bases fitting TRBD2. The TCR was taken from a woman under 30 in good health and CMV-seropositive. The CDR3 loop is CSVEGTRGAGANVLTF. For the CDR3, the DNA is TGCAGCGTTGAAGGCACACGGGGGGCTGGGGCCAACGTCCTGACTTTC.